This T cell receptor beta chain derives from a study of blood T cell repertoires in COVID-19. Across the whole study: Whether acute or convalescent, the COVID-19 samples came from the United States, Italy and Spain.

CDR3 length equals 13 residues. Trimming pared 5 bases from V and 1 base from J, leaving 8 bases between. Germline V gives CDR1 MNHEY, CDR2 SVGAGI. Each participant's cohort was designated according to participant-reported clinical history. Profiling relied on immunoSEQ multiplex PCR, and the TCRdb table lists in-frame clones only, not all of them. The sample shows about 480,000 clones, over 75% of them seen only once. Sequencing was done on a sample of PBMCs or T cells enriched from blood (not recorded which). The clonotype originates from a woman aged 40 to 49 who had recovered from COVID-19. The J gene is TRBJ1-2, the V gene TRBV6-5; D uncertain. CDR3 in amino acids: CASSRAYNYGYTF. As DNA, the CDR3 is TGTGCCAGCAGTCGAGCTTATAACTATGGCTACACCTTC.